This entry features one T cell receptor (beta chain) sequence. Measured with immunoSEQ multiplex PCR; TCRdb has only the in-frame clones, and not every one. The sample shows 260,000 or so clones, 81% of them seen only once. Enrolled during active infection, Seattle patients were then followed longitudinally. This entry comes from a study of blood T cell repertoires in COVID-19. Study-wide context: COVID-19 samples, acute and convalescent, were from the United States, Italy and Spain. Sources were T cells, B-cell-depleted T cells, or PBMCs; the material itself was cDNA or gDNA.

This receptor was taken from a woman older than 75 with COVID-19, enrolled during active disease. The material sequenced was peripheral blood.

DNA of the CDR3: TGTGCCAGCTCATCCGGGGAGACCCAGTACTTC. It specifies CASSSGETQYF. The V gene is TRBV18, the J gene TRBJ2-5; D gene uncertain. V lost 5 bases and J 5 bases, leaving 6 bases between the germline ends. CDR3 length equals 11 residues. CDR1 and CDR2 (germline): KGHSH, LQKENI.